This section outlines one T cell receptor beta chain sequence together with its context. This entry comes from a study of blood T cell repertoires in COVID-19. Turning to the study itself: The study drew acute and convalescent COVID-19 samples from the United States, Italy and Spain.

Germline CDR1 is KGHSH and CDR2 is LQKENI. V was pared by 0 bases and J by 5 bases, with 4 bases of the junction left unmatched. The CDR3 runs 15 residues. Profiling relied on immunoSEQ multiplex PCR, and the TCRdb table lists in-frame clones only, not all of them. The sample includes 230,000 or so clones, more than 65% seen only once; the top ten take about 1.4%. The chain combines TRBV18 with TRBJ1-2; 9 bases match TRBD1. Sequences were obtained from peripheral blood. This clonotype was sampled from a middle-aged woman who had recovered from COVID-19. The CDR3 is CASSPPQTGGYGYTF. The CDR3 DNA reads as TGTGCCAGCTCACCACCGCAGACAGGGGGTTATGGCTACACCTTC.